The rows below give T cell receptor beta chains drawn from one sample of a study of cytotoxic CD8 clonotypes in ibrutinib-treated CLL. TCRdb's copy holds only in-frame clones and misses some; the assay was immunoSEQ multiplex PCR. The top ten clones hold approximately 5.5% of a sample with approximately 13,000 clones, approximately 70% of them seen once. Sequencing used PBMCs, obtained before ibrutinib treatment. These receptors originate from a human donor with chronic lymphocytic leukemia. Each CDR3 is given without its conserved first and last residue. The order of the fields is J gene, V gene, CDR3 protein.

TRBJ2-7 | TRBV11-2 | ASSLDPGTAYEQY
TRBJ2-5 | TRBV18 | ASSPPAGPETQY
TRBJ2-6 | TRBV7-3 | ASSRGLAGANVLT
TRBJ2-3 | TRBV10-3 | AISEPDTQY
TRBJ1-1 | TRBV9 | ASSPRIQDTEAF
TRBJ2-7 | TRBV5-1 | ASSLSHEQY
TRBJ2-3 | TRBV7-2 | ASSLGTDTQY
TRBJ2-7 | TRBV19 | AKPTSGSGYEQY
TRBJ1-1 | TRBV4-2 | ASSQDGAPAF
TRBJ2-2 | TRBV4-3 | ASTQDGEVGELF
TRBJ2-1 | TRBV7-9 | ASSLAGLAANEQF
TRBJ2-7 | TRBV28 | ASSGKGHKGGSYEQY
TRBJ2-2 | TRBV11-2 | ASSPTNTGELF
TRBJ2-2 | TRBV7-3 | ASSSGAGSGELF
TRBJ1-1 | TRBV18 | ASSPTEMNTEAF
TRBJ2-7 | TRBV5-4 | ASSVNRGSYEQY
TRBJ1-6 | TRBV6-5 | ASSYGFSSYNSPLH
TRBJ2-1 | TRBV27 | ASSSLGGLAGGVEQF
TRBJ2-5 | TRBV18 | ASSPLTGVIETQY
TRBJ1-2 | TRBV6-5 | ASSYSPGQGFYGYT
TRBJ2-7 | TRBV7-2 | ASSTQDGPYEQY
TRBJ1-4 | TRBV5-1 | ASSPGWPANEKLF
TRBJ1-6 | TRBV25-1 | ASRGKNNSPLH
TRBJ2-1 | TRBV11-3 | ASSRGGSSYNEQF
TRBJ2-7 | TRBV27 | ASSSTGTDPYEQY
TRBJ2-7 | TRBV5-1 | ASSPDRPYEQY
TRBJ1-2 | TRBV28 | ASSLDSNYGYT
TRBJ1-5 | TRBV6-7 | ASSGRDEEVNQPQH
TRBJ2-2 | TRBV7-3 | ASSLGTQNTGELF
TRBJ2-5 | TRBV5-4 | ASSLGGVGETQY